The T cell receptor beta chain described here comes from a study of OX40 agonist ivuxolimab in advanced cancers. On the study more broadly: An agonistic anti-OX40 (CD134) antibody, ivuxolimab, was used to treat the patients.

Concerning this clone itself: Its target is not known.

Profiling relied on immunoSEQ multiplex PCR, and the TCRdb table lists in-frame clones only, not all of them. In the table there are tens of thousands of clones, 86% of which are singletons. Trimming took off 1 base at V and 6 bases at J, with 14 bases between the two ends. CDR1 LGHNA and CDR2 YNFKEQ come from the germline V gene. There are 15 residues in the CDR3. Whole-study findings and limits: Clonal expansion among partial responders at 0.1-3.0 mg/kg ranked near the lowest.

Sample: CD4+ or CD8+ T cells sorted from blood, taken in a trial of the OX40 agonist ivuxolimab. The chain couples TRBV4-2 to TRBJ2-3, with D uncertain. The clonotype originates from an adult with an advanced solid tumor such as melanoma, head and neck, liver or kidney cancer. The CDR3 DNA is TGTGCCAGCAGCCAAGCTCACCCGGGTGCTGATACGCAGTATTTT. This translates into CASSQAHPGADTQYF.